The next 21 T cell receptor beta chains were all read from a single sample in a study of CD8+ T cells in alopecia areata. Stated treatment: oral pan-JAK inhibitor, 5-10 mg twice daily. RNA extraction was followed by reverse transcription into cDNA, which acted as the sequencing template. The data were produced by immunoSEQ multiplex PCR, yet TCRdb's version contains in-frame clones alone and is incomplete. The sample holds around 190,000 clones; 50% to 60% are singletons and the top ten take roughly 0.67%. The specimen was CD4+ T cells sorted from blood, collected at week 4, from a patient treated with tofacitinib. Receptors originate from a human donor with alopecia areata.

This chain joins TRBV7-2 and TRBJ2-2, with unresolved D. The CDR3 has 15 amino acids. Germline assignment: CDR1 SGHTA and CDR2 FQGNSA. The ends were cut back, 6 bases at V and 0 bases at J, with 11 bases in the middle. The CDR3 DNA is TGTGCCAGCAGTTTGCTGACAACGAACACCGGGGAGCTGTTTTTT. Amino acids: CASSLLTTNTGELFF.

The chain has TRBV2 and TRBJ2-1; TRBD2 matches at 8 bases. CDR1 SNHLY and CDR2 FYNNEI come from the germline V gene. V lost 4 bases, J lost 9 bases, and 11 bases stayed unmatched. This CDR3 comprises 15 residues. CDR3 loop: CASSAERGKGSEQFF. The CDR3 DNA follows: TGTGCCAGCAGTGCTGAGCGGGGGAAAGGGAGTGAGCAGTTCTTC.

The chain employs TRBV19 and TRBJ2-7, with D possibly matching TRBD1 (6 bases). Between the trimmed V and J ends, which lost 6 bases and 5 bases, there was a span of 8 bases. The CDR3 has 11 amino acids. Germline CDR1 and CDR2: LNHDA and SQIVND (reference sequence). The CDR3 DNA sequence: TGTGCCAGTAGAGCAGGGGACGAGCAGTACTTC. Translating it yields CASRAGDEQYF.

This clone appeared a few times. The rearrangement links TRBV15 to TRBJ2-3, with 12 bases matching TRBD1. The V gene end was trimmed by 0 bases and the J gene end by 6 bases; junction bases not matched to a gene: 7. The CDR3 is made up of 17 amino acids. The V gene's germline CDR1 is LNHNV and CDR2 YYDKDF (reference sequence). CDR3 nucleotides: TGTGCCACCAGCAGAGAGGGACAGGGGGCTTCGGGGGATACGCAGTATTTT. This translates into CATSREGQGASGDTQYF.

The chain is built from TRBV7-2 and TRBJ2-7; the D gene is possibly TRBD2 (6 bases). The germline V gene encodes CDR1 SGHTA and CDR2 FQGNSA. There are 14 residues in the CDR3. Trimming removed 5 bases at V and 2 bases at J, with 13 bases between. Written as DNA, the CDR3 is TGTGCCAGCAGCACCCAAGCGGGTACCTACGAGCAGTACTTC. Translation: CASSTQAGTYEQYF.

The rearrangement joins TRBV6-6 to TRBJ1-3, with 9 bases aligning to TRBD1. Germline V gene sequence: CDR1 MNHNY, CDR2 SVGAGI (reference sequence). The CDR3 extends over 15 amino acids. Germline trimming cut 2 bases from V and 5 bases from J; bases unmatched to any gene: 4. CDR3 sequence: CASSYTTGGRNTIYF. The DNA for the CDR3 is TGTGCCAGCAGTTACACGACAGGGGGGAGAAACACCATATATTTT.

The CDR3 DNA follows: TGTGCCAGCAGTTCCCTCGGGACGGGTGGGACTGAAGCTTTCTTT. Translating it yields CASSSLGTGGTEAFF. J is TRBJ1-1 and V is TRBV27, with a tentative D call TRBD1 (5 bases). Trimming removed 4 bases from V and 5 bases from J, with 17 bases in between. Germline CDR1 is MNHEY and CDR2 is SMNVEV (reference sequence). The CDR3 is 15 amino acids.

The J gene is TRBJ2-3, the V gene TRBV4-2; D may be TRBD1 (6 bases). The CDR3 runs to 15 residues. The germline gives CDR1 LGHNA, CDR2 YNFKEQ. V gave up 1 base and J gave up 3 bases, with 11 bases separating them. The CDR3 DNA reads TGTGCCAGCAGCCAAGGCCCCACAGGGACAGATACGCAGTATTTT. This encodes CASSQGPTGTDTQYF.

The V gene is TRBV30, the J gene TRBJ2-6; D not certain. V lost 2 bases and J lost 0, with 2 bases in between. Per the germline V gene, CDR1 is GTSNPN and CDR2 is SVGIG (reference sequence). This CDR3 spans 13 amino acids. The DNA of the CDR3 is TGTGCCTGGAGTCACTCTGGGGCCAACGTCCTGACTTTC. As protein: CAWSHSGANVLTF.

V is TRBV5-1 and J is TRBJ2-3; no reliable D call. CDR3 size: 14 residues. V lost 0 bases and J lost 6, with 11 bases in between. CDR1 and CDR2 from the germline V gene are SGHRS and YFSETQ. CDR3 loop: CASSLVLPRDTQYF. The CDR3 bases are TGCGCCAGCAGCTTGGTCCTCCCGAGGGATACGCAGTATTTT.

V usage is TRBV6-5 and J usage is TRBJ1-2; unclear D gene. The CDR3 sequence is 14 residues long. V was trimmed by 5 bases and J by 7 bases, leaving 17 bases between them. From germline, CDR1 is MNHEY and CDR2 SVGAGI. CDR3 in amino acids: CASSPNGSGGGYTF. DNA for the CDR3: TGTGCCAGCAGTCCCAACGGGTCCGGCGGTGGCTACACCTTC.

The V call is TRBV4-3, the J call TRBJ2-2, with a possible D match to TRBD1 (5 bases). Trimming shortened V by 4 bases and J by 6 bases, and 12 bases separated the two germline ends. Germline CDR1 and CDR2: LGHNA and YSLEER. The CDR3 loop spans 14 amino acids. The CDR3 sequence: CASSPLWGAGELFF. The CDR3 region has the DNA TGCGCCAGCAGCCCTCTGTGGGGCGCCGGGGAGCTGTTTTTT.

This clone was picked up one time. The genes are TRBV5-1 and TRBJ2-4; a possible D gene is TRBD1 (5 bases). This CDR3 spans 14 amino acids. Germline CDR1 is SGHRS and CDR2 is YFSETQ. With 4 bases removed from V and 1 base from J, the gap between germline ends came to 9 bases. CDR3: CASSLDSAKNIQYF. CDR3 DNA sequence: TGCGCCAGCAGCCTAGACAGTGCCAAAAACATTCAGTACTTC.

Concerning this clone: This same CDR3 is encoded by further DNA sequences in the sample. This sequence joins TRBV7-2 and TRBJ1-3; 7 nucleotides match TRBD1. This CDR3 contains 15 residues. Germline values: CDR1 SGHTA, CDR2 FQGNSA. The trim removed 5 bases at V and 0 bases at J, leaving 4 bases unmatched. The CDR3 loop is CASSLRQGSGNTIYF. CDR3 nucleotides: TGTGCCAGCAGCCTAAGACAGGGCTCTGGAAACACCATATATTTT.

The CDR3 region is CAWSVRWDLGYTF. CDR3 nucleotide sequence: TGTGCCTGGAGTGTACGTTGGGACCTCGGCTACACCTTC. V gene TRBV30 combines with J gene TRBJ1-2, with a possible D match to TRBD1 (5 bases). This CDR3 has 13 amino acids. V dropped 0 bases and J dropped 8 bases, with 13 bases sitting between them. Per germline, CDR1 GTSNPN and CDR2 SVGIG (reference sequence).

The sample holds a few counts of this clone. The chain carries TRBV27 and TRBJ2-1, with a possible D match to TRBD2 (6 bases). The germline V gene encodes CDR1 MNHEY and CDR2 SMNVEV (reference sequence). V lost 4 bases and J lost 9, with 25 bases in between. The CDR3 totals 17 residues. CDR3 DNA: TGTGCCAGCAGTTCCCTCACGAACTGGGGTGTCGGGAGTGAGCAGTTCTTC. Residues: CASSSLTNWGVGSEQFF.

This rearrangement joins TRBV5-1 to TRBJ1-5, with no clear D. Trimming pared 1 base from V and 0 bases from J, leaving 8 bases between. Germline lookup yields CDR1 SGHRS and CDR2 YFSETQ. The CDR3 spans 15 residues. In DNA, the CDR3 is TGCGCCAGCAGCTTGTCAGGACTTAGCAATCAGCCCCAGCATTTT. This encodes CASSLSGLSNQPQHF.

This chain joins TRBV29-1 and TRBJ1-1; a weak D match, TRBD1 (6 bases). The CDR3 is 13 residues long. Germline lookup yields CDR1 SQVTM and CDR2 ANQGSEA. Trimming shortened V by 7 bases and J by 0 bases, and 12 bases separated the two germline ends. The CDR3 region is CSGRQDMNTEAFF. The CDR3 nucleotides read TGCAGCGGACGACAGGATATGAACACTGAAGCTTTCTTT.

The chain recombines TRBV7-8 with TRBJ1-5, with 11 nucleotides matching TRBD1. The CDR3 length is 16 residues. Germline V gene sequence: CDR1 SGHVS, CDR2 FQNEAQ. V gave up 5 bases and J gave up 0 bases; unmatched junction bases: 3. The CDR3 DNA reads as TGTGCCAGCAGCCGAGGACAGGGGGCTAGCAATCAGCCCCAGCATTTT. It encodes CASSRGQGASNQPQHF.

As for this clone: Different DNA sequences within this sample yield the same CDR3. The chain couples TRBV20-1 to TRBJ1-1; D is undetermined. The germline gives CDR1 DFQATT, CDR2 SNEGSKA (reference sequence). The CDR3 loop spans 11 amino acids. V was cut by 6 bases and J by 0 bases, with 5 bases left in between. CDR3 sequence reads: CSARMNTEAFF. The CDR3 region has the DNA TGCAGTGCCAGGATGAACACTGAAGCTTTCTTT.

The gene calls are TRBV5-1 and TRBJ1-4; D is uncertain. CDR3 length equals 14 residues. With 4 bases removed from V and 8 bases from J, the gap between germline ends came to 15 bases. The V gene's germline CDR1 is SGHRS and CDR2 YFSETQ. This chain's CDR3 is CASSKSGSEEKLFF. CDR3 bases: TGCGCCAGCAGCAAGTCGGGGTCCGAAGAAAAACTGTTTTTT.